The T cell receptor beta chain described here comes from a study of CXCR3 chemokines and chemotherapy response in bladder cancer. TCRdb fed the PCR reads into MiXCR, producing one record per CDR3 protein. The table lists about 13,000 distinct CDR3 sequences, over 10% of them singletons. Germline V gene sequence: CDR1 SQVTM, CDR2 ANQGSEA. With 6 bases removed from V and 7 bases from J, the gap between germline ends came to 15 bases. The CDR3 totals 12 residues. Notes on this clonotype: This clone may be a read error of a much larger clone one base away.

The rearrangement links TRBV29-1 to TRBJ2-5, with D possibly being TRBD1 or TRBD2 (5 bases each). The sample here was taken from a patient whose treatment included neoadjuvant chemotherapy. The clonotype originates from a human donor with bladder cancer that did not respond to neoadjuvant chemotherapy. CDR3: CSVRGAARTQYF. CDR3 nucleotides: TGCAGCGTCCGAGGGGCTGCCCGGACCCAGTACTTC.